This T cell receptor beta chain was retrieved from a study of radiation and T cells in renal cell carcinoma. A single count supports this clone. Produced via immunoSEQ multiplex PCR; TCRdb's table is partial and in-frame only. This table has about 24,000 clones, 58% appearing once. Treatment meaning: treatment-naive control, cytoreductive nephrectomy. CDR1 is SGHRS and CDR2 is YFSETQ in the germline V gene. V gave up 3 bases and J gave up 0 bases, with 3 bases separating them. This CDR3 is built from 12 residues. The source was tumor tissue, collected from a patient whose treatment was nephrectomy without radiotherapy. The chain recombines TRBV5-1 with TRBJ1-1, with unresolved D. The sequence derives from a middle-aged man with renal cell carcinoma. The CDR3, as DNA: TGCGCCAGCAGCTCAGTGAACACTGAAGCTTTCTTT. Protein product: CASSSVNTEAFF.